Below are 5 T cell receptor beta chains sequenced from a single sample in a study of cytomegalovirus exposure and HLA in healthy donors. PCR involved 60 Vbeta and 13 Jbeta primers. The table came from immunoSEQ multiplex PCR; TCRdb's copy has only in-frame clones and leaves some out. The sample yields 120,000 or so clones, about two thirds seen once. Sequencing was done on a sample of PBMCs. All receptors derive from a man aged 30 to 45 in good health and CMV-seronegative.

The chain links TRBV2 to TRBJ1-2, with D unclear. CDR1 SNHLY and CDR2 FYNNEI come from the germline V gene. V was trimmed by 1 base and J by 4 bases, leaving 7 bases between them. CDR3 length equals 13 residues. The CDR3 reads CASSEGPVYGYTF. The DNA of the CDR3 is TGTGCCAGCAGTGAAGGGCCAGTCTATGGCTACACCTTC.

The chain is built from TRBV5-1 and TRBJ2-5; D not certain. Trimming took off 0 bases at V and 5 bases at J, with 8 bases between the two ends. This CDR3 contains 13 residues. Germline assignment: CDR1 SGHRS and CDR2 YFSETQ. Here the CDR3 reads CASSLAGAETQYF. The CDR3, as DNA: TGCGCCAGCAGCTTGGCCGGAGCGGAGACCCAGTACTTC.

The chain employs TRBV28 and TRBJ1-3; 7 bases are shared with TRBD1. CDR1 MDHEN and CDR2 SYDVKM come from the germline V gene. The CDR3 is 13 amino acids. The V and J ends lost 10 bases and 4 bases, in that order; junction bases with no gene match: 7. The CDR3 DNA reads TGTGCCACCAGGGGGACTTTCGGAAACACCATATATTTT. It translates to CATRGTFGNTIYF.

CDR3 amino acids: CASSLGAGALQETQYF. CDR3 coding DNA: TGTGCCAGCAGCTTGGGGGCGGGGGCGCTCCAAGAGACCCAGTACTTC. The J gene is TRBJ2-5, the V gene TRBV7-3, with a weak D call TRBD2 (7 bases). V dropped 3 bases and J dropped 1 base, with 15 bases sitting between them. Germline values: CDR1 SGHTA, CDR2 FQGTGA. The CDR3 is 16 residues long.

CDR3 loop: CASKDISSYEQYF. In DNA, the CDR3 is TGTGCCAGCAAGGACATAAGCTCCTACGAGCAGTACTTC. This chain links TRBV5-6 with TRBJ2-5, with a possible D match to TRBD1 (5 bases). Judging by the DNA end, TRBJ2-7 fits better; the J call may be wrong. The CDR3 extends over 13 amino acids. CDR1 is SGHDT and CDR2 is YYEEEE in the germline V gene.